This T cell receptor beta chain originates from a study of T cells in Graves' hyperthyroidism and ophthalmopathy. Study-level results: A 13 V-J model separated ophthalmopathy from stable hyperthyroidism. Most clonotypes expanded in the thyroid (above 0.001) were also present in blood.

Trimming shortened V by 5 bases and J by 4 bases, and 9 bases separated the two germline ends. Germline values: CDR1 DFQATT, CDR2 SNEGSKA (reference sequence). CDR3 size: 12 residues. This clonotype was seen repeatedly, ten times or more. Its target is unknown. Amplified regions were TCR beta CDR3 sequences from RNA transcripts. Researchers ran a first-round RT-PCR on the TCR CDR3 using the HTBI primer set. TCRdb called the multiplex PCR reads again in MiXCR, with one record for every CDR3 protein. This table has more than 350,000 distinct CDR3 sequences, roughly 15% appearing once. Those patients with uncontrolled infection, other autoimmune disease, pregnancy or lactation were excluded.

V and J are TRBV20-1 and TRBJ1-5, with D uncertain. This clonotype was sampled from a woman aged 55-69 years with Graves' ophthalmopathy. Sequenced material: blood. In DNA form, the CDR3 reads TGCAGTGCTTCCGAATTAAATCAGCCCCAGCATTTT. It is translated as CSASELNQPQHF.